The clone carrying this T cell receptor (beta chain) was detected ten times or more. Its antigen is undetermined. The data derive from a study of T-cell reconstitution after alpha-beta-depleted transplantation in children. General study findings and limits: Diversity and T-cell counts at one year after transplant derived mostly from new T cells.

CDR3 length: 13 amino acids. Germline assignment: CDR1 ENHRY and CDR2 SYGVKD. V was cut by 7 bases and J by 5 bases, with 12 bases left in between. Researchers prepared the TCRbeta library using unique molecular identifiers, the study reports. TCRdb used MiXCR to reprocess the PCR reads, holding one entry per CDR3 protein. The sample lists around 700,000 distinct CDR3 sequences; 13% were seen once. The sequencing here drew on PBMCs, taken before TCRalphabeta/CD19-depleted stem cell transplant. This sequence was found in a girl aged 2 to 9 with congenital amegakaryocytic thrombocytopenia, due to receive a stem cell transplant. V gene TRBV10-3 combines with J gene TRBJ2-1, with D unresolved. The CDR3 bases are TGTGCCATCACCCCCCGCGGTGACAATGAGCAGTTCTTC. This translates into CAITPRGDNEQFF.